The clone carrying this T cell receptor (beta chain) was found many times. Time point denoted: persistent/refractory GD, antithyroid drugs over 5 years with positive TRAb. Generation of the TCR library employed RNA extracted from PBMCs. This entry belongs to a study of regulatory T cells in long-lasting Graves disease. From germline, CDR1 is MDHEN and CDR2 SYDVKM. V was clipped by 1 base and J by 1 base, with 7 bases between them. The CDR3 is 14 amino acids. TCR beta libraries were built with iRepertoire HTBI primers and Arm-PCR of CDR3 regions. In TCRdb, the multiplex PCR reads were re-called with MiXCR into one record per CDR3 protein. The table records over 450,000 distinct CDR3 sequences, roughly 21% of them present only once.

Material: peripheral blood mononuclear cells (PBMCs), obtained when the disease was refractory, from a patient treated with antithyroid drugs. The chain carries TRBV28 and TRBJ1-1; the D is unclear. This sequence was found in a female donor with Graves disease. In DNA, the CDR3 is TGTGCCAGCAGTTTATATGATAGGAACACTGAAGCTTTCTTT. This codes for CASSLYDRNTEAFF.